Listed below are T cell receptor beta chains from one sample, sequenced in a study of cytomegalovirus exposure and HLA in healthy donors. Data came from immunoSEQ multiplex PCR; TCRdb stores just in-frame clones and leaves some out. The sample yields about 240,000 clones, 75% to 85% seen once. Sequencing input: PBMCs. The receptors were sampled from a woman in her sixties in good health and CMV-seropositive. Each CDR3 is given with its conserved first and last residue. The D gene is left open where the match is weak. Expanded clones are given a class, and other clones once, few, many or no size at all.

clone_size: -; v_call: TRBV10-3; d_call: -; j_call: TRBJ2-3; cdr3_aa: CAISEDLGRSDTQYF; cdr3_nt: TGTGCCATCAGTGAGGATTTAGGGAGGTCAGATACGCAGTATTTT
clone_size: -; v_call: TRBV15; d_call: -; j_call: TRBJ2-1; cdr3_aa: CATSRGADRGWEFF; cdr3_nt: TGTGCCACCAGCAGAGGCGCGGACCGGGGGTGGGAGTTCTTC
clone_size: once; v_call: TRBV2; d_call: -; j_call: TRBJ2-1; cdr3_aa: CASSRDSEQFF; cdr3_nt: TGTGCCAGCAGTCGCGACTCCGAGCAGTTCTTC
clone_size: -; v_call: TRBV28; d_call: TRBD2; j_call: TRBJ2-1; cdr3_aa: CASSFLAGPYNEQFF; cdr3_nt: TGTGCCAGCAGTTTTCTAGCGGGACCCTACAATGAGCAGTTCTTC
clone_size: -; v_call: TRBV27; d_call: TRBD1; j_call: TRBJ1-2; cdr3_aa: CASRMTGGYGYTF; cdr3_nt: TGTGCCAGCAGGATGACAGGGGGCTATGGCTACACCTTC
clone_size: -; v_call: TRBV5-6; d_call: -; j_call: TRBJ2-3; cdr3_aa: CASSDGRGAWGDTQYF; cdr3_nt: TGTGCCAGCAGCGATGGGCGGGGTGCGTGGGGAGATACGCAGTATTTT
clone_size: -; v_call: TRBV9; d_call: TRBD2; j_call: TRBJ2-3; cdr3_aa: CASSVEAGGPTDTQYF; cdr3_nt: TGTGCCAGCAGCGTAGAAGCGGGAGGGCCGACAGATACGCAGTATTTT
clone_size: -; v_call: TRBV6-1; d_call: -; j_call: TRBJ2-7; cdr3_aa: CASSGQAPTYEQYF; cdr3_nt: TGTGCCAGCAGTGGACAGGCCCCTACCTACGAGCAGTACTTC
clone_size: once; v_call: TRBV5-1; d_call: -; j_call: TRBJ2-7; cdr3_aa: CASSEGGGFDEQYF; cdr3_nt: TGCGCCAGCAGCGAGGGGGGGGGATTTGACGAGCAGTACTTC
clone_size: -; v_call: TRBV18; d_call: -; j_call: TRBJ1-3; cdr3_aa: CASSGGSSGNTIYF; cdr3_nt: TGTGCCAGCTCAGGGGGGAGCTCTGGAAACACCATATATTTT
clone_size: -; v_call: TRBV5-1; d_call: TRBD2; j_call: TRBJ2-1; cdr3_aa: CASSSAALRTSGRDEQFF; cdr3_nt: TGCGCCAGCAGTTCGGCAGCCCTTCGGACTAGCGGGAGAGATGAGCAGTTCTTC
clone_size: -; v_call: TRBV6-1; d_call: TRBD1; j_call: TRBJ1-2; cdr3_aa: CASSEWGTDYGYTF; cdr3_nt: TGTGCCAGCAGTGAATGGGGGACAGACTATGGCTACACCTTC
clone_size: -; v_call: TRBV10-2; d_call: TRBD2; j_call: TRBJ2-5; cdr3_aa: CASSVGAGASQETQYF; cdr3_nt: TGCGCCAGCAGTGTCGGAGCGGGGGCCTCACAAGAGACCCAGTACTTC
clone_size: -; v_call: TRBV5-1; d_call: -; j_call: TRBJ1-2; cdr3_aa: CASTGQIDLKPYGYTF; cdr3_nt: TGCGCCAGCACAGGACAGATTGACCTAAAGCCCTATGGCTACACCTTC
clone_size: -; v_call: TRBV9; d_call: TRBD2; j_call: TRBJ2-3; cdr3_aa: CASSVTSGRGTDTQYF; cdr3_nt: TGTGCCAGCAGCGTGACTAGCGGGAGAGGTACAGATACGCAGTATTTT
clone_size: -; v_call: TRBV28; d_call: -; j_call: TRBJ2-3; cdr3_aa: CASSLGLPRTDTQYF; cdr3_nt: TGTGCCAGCAGTTTGGGGCTCCCACGCACAGATACGCAGTATTTT
clone_size: -; v_call: TRBV5-1; d_call: -; j_call: TRBJ1-1; cdr3_aa: CASSLGGPALGTEAFF; cdr3_nt: TGCGCCAGCAGCTTGGGGGGGCCAGCCCTGGGGACTGAAGCTTTCTTT
clone_size: once; v_call: TRBV10-3; d_call: -; j_call: TRBJ2-3; cdr3_aa: CAISRGLTDTQYF; cdr3_nt: TGTGCCATCAGCAGGGGTTTGACAGATACGCAGTATTTT
clone_size: -; v_call: TRBV4-1; d_call: -; j_call: TRBJ2-1; cdr3_aa: CASSQPNLHEQFF; cdr3_nt: TGCGCCAGCAGCCAACCTAACCTCCATGAGCAGTTCTTC
clone_size: -; v_call: TRBV6-6; d_call: -; j_call: TRBJ2-7; cdr3_aa: CASSGVSYEQYF; cdr3_nt: TGTGCCAGCTCGGGTGTCTCCTACGAGCAGTACTTC
clone_size: -; v_call: TRBV11-2; d_call: -; j_call: TRBJ1-5; cdr3_aa: CASSLTLLGQPQHF; cdr3_nt: TGTGCCAGCAGCTTGACTCTCTTGGGTCAGCCCCAGCATTTT
clone_size: -; v_call: TRBV5-5; d_call: TRBD1; j_call: TRBJ1-2; cdr3_aa: CASSRGQGLDGYTF; cdr3_nt: TGTGCCAGCAGTCGGGGACAGGGGCTAGATGGCTACACCTTC
clone_size: -; v_call: TRBV14; d_call: TRBD2; j_call: TRBJ2-3; cdr3_aa: CASSRLAEDTQYF; cdr3_nt: TGTGCCAGCAGCCGCCTAGCGGAAGATACGCAGTATTTT
clone_size: -; v_call: TRBV5-1; d_call: TRBD2; j_call: TRBJ2-1; cdr3_aa: CASSLTSGGYNEQFF; cdr3_nt: TGCGCCAGCAGCCTGACTAGCGGAGGATACAATGAGCAGTTCTTC
clone_size: -; v_call: TRBV29-1; d_call: -; j_call: TRBJ2-3; cdr3_aa: CSVDQGKDTQYF; cdr3_nt: TGCAGCGTTGACCAGGGGAAAGATACGCAGTATTTT
clone_size: -; v_call: TRBV7-9; d_call: TRBD2; j_call: TRBJ2-5; cdr3_aa: CASSQAGRGETQYF; cdr3_nt: TGTGCCAGCAGCCAAGCGGGAAGGGGAGAGACCCAGTACTTC
clone_size: few; v_call: TRBV29-1; d_call: -; j_call: TRBJ2-3; cdr3_aa: CSVESTRSTDTQYF; cdr3_nt: TGCAGCGTTGAATCTACTAGAAGCACAGATACGCAGTATTTT
clone_size: -; v_call: TRBV7-3; d_call: TRBD2; j_call: TRBJ2-2; cdr3_aa: CASSPIAGGNTGELFF; cdr3_nt: TGTGCCAGCAGCCCTATAGCGGGAGGTAACACCGGGGAGCTGTTTTTT
clone_size: -; v_call: TRBV5-1; d_call: TRBD2; j_call: TRBJ2-1; cdr3_aa: CASSFDPGLAGVRNNEQFF; cdr3_nt: TGCGCCAGCAGCTTCGATCCGGGACTAGCGGGAGTACGGAACAATGAGCAGTTCTTC
clone_size: -; v_call: TRBV5-6; d_call: -; j_call: TRBJ2-5; cdr3_aa: CASRGETQYF; cdr3_nt: TGTGCCAGCCGCGGGGAGACCCAGTACTTC
clone_size: -; v_call: TRBV6-5; d_call: -; j_call: TRBJ1-1; cdr3_aa: CATLGSLKNTEAFF; cdr3_nt: TGTGCCACCCTAGGGAGCCTTAAGAACACTGAAGCTTTCTTT
clone_size: -; v_call: TRBV25-1; d_call: -; j_call: TRBJ2-7; cdr3_aa: CASSKGLRVEQYF; cdr3_nt: TGTGCCAGCAGTAAAGGTCTCAGGGTCGAGCAGTACTTC
clone_size: -; v_call: TRBV18; d_call: -; j_call: TRBJ1-3; cdr3_aa: CASSPLSGPGNTIYF; cdr3_nt: TGTGCCAGCTCACCACTATCAGGTCCTGGAAACACCATATATTTT
clone_size: -; v_call: TRBV30; d_call: -; j_call: TRBJ2-5; cdr3_aa: CAWSYPRGGAQVTQYF; cdr3_nt: TGTGCCTGGAGTTACCCCCGAGGGGGGGCGCAGGTGACCCAGTACTTC
clone_size: -; v_call: TRBV19; d_call: TRBD2; j_call: TRBJ2-1; cdr3_aa: CASSPGWVSGSREQFF; cdr3_nt: TGTGCCAGTAGTCCGGGTTGGGTTAGCGGGAGCCGAGAGCAGTTCTTC